Given below is one T cell receptor (beta chain) in context. The antigen remains undetermined. The PCR employed 60 Vbeta primers together with 13 Jbeta primers. TCRdb's copy holds only in-frame clones and misses some; the assay was immunoSEQ multiplex PCR. Of about 130,000 clones in the sample, about 80% are singletons; the top ten hold approximately 2.1%. The germline V and J ends were trimmed by 2 bases and 0 bases, with 9 bases remaining between them. The CDR3 totals 14 residues. Looked up from germline, CDR1 is SGHKS and CDR2 is YYEKEE (reference sequence). This record comes from a study of cytomegalovirus exposure and HLA in healthy donors. Study findings and constraints: With high specificity and sensitivity, the classifier reportedly diagnosed cytomegalovirus status.

This chain uses TRBV5-5 with TRBJ2-7, with D unresolved. The material sequenced was PBMCs. This TCR was sampled from a man aged 30-40 years in good health and CMV-seronegative. CDR3: CASSFSFNSYEQYF. For the CDR3, the DNA is TGTGCCAGCAGCTTTTCCTTTAACTCCTACGAGCAGTACTTC. Full variable domain (missing parts from reference TRBV5-5 and TRBJ2-7): DAGVTQSPTHLIKTRGQQVTLRCSPISGHKSVSWYQQVLGQGPQFIFQYYEKEERGRGNFPDRFSARQFPNYSSELNVNALLLGDSALYLCASSFSFNSYEQYFGPGTRLTVT.